This paragraph reports one T cell receptor (beta chain). The record originates from a study of early T cells in non-severe SARS-CoV-2 infection. Overall study context: Bulk RNA from unsorted whole blood was sequenced; chains were unpaired.

The V and J ends lost 5 bases and 7 bases, in that order; junction bases with no gene match: 15. Germline V gene data show CDR1 as SEHNR and CDR2 as FQNEAQ (reference sequence). The CDR3 is 18 residues long. Separate cDNA molecules each had unique molecular identifiers attached to them. Each CDR3 protein gets one entry after TCRdb re-called the 5' RACE reads with MiXCR. The table includes tens of thousands of distinct CDR3 sequences, roughly 8.4% detected once. The TCR was taken from an adult who was a healthcare worker with PCR-confirmed SARS-CoV-2 infection or an uninfected control (not recorded which). The sequenced material came from whole blood. This chain links TRBV7-9 with TRBJ2-1; 12 bases map to TRBD2. CDR3 DNA: TGTGCCAGCAGCCGATACGAGGCTAGCGGGAGGGGGAGGAATGAGCAGTTCTTC. It yields the protein CASSRYEASGRGRNEQFF.